The present TCR beta chain was sequenced within a study of tumor and adjacent non-tumor tissue in lung cancer. Study-wide context: Stage I to III disease affected about ten men and 4 or 5 women aged about 31 to 76.

The library came from three nested PCR rounds adapted from ARM-PCR protocols. From the multiplex PCR reads, TCRdb called clonotypes with MiXCR, one entry per CDR3 protein. The sample contains fewer than 130,000 distinct CDR3 sequences, approximately 80% of which appear only once. Germline values: CDR1 MNHNS, CDR2 SASEGT. The CDR3 extends over 12 amino acids. Trimming cost V 5 bases and J 8 bases, with 10 bases left between them. No cell sorting was done before RNA was extracted from the tissue. This clonotype was recorded only once. The sequence was obtained from a man in his 70s with non-small cell lung cancer. Material: lung tumor tissue. The chain carries TRBV6-1 and TRBJ2-4; D not certain. Here the CDR3 reads CASSRQEYIQYF. The CDR3 bases are TGTGCCAGCAGTCGCCAGGAATACATTCAGTACTTC.